Below, 17 T cell receptor beta chains from the same sample are listed, as sequenced in a study of persistence of HIV-infected CD4 T cells. No antigen is known for these receptors. Sequencing used immunoSEQ version 4 in survey mode. The data were produced by immunoSEQ multiplex PCR, yet TCRdb's version contains in-frame clones alone and is incomplete. The sample yields 40,000 or so clones, roughly 90% seen once. This nonspecific control used anti-CD3/anti-CD28 bead stimulation of CD4+ T cells. CD4+ T cells upregulating both CD40 ligand and CD69 were sorted as responding cells. The sequencing used CD4+ T cells sorted from PBMCs after 18-hour stimulation, collected from a patient who received antiretroviral therapy. The source of these receptors is an adult woman with HIV who was CMV-seropositive.

This clone was found once. The genes are TRBV4-1 and TRBJ2-5, with TRBD2 identical over 7 bases. The germline V gene encodes CDR1 MGHRA and CDR2 YSYEKL. Unmatched junction bases numbered 6, after V lost 4 bases and J lost 4 bases. The CDR3 is 14 residues long. CDR3 in amino acids: CASSRAGLTETQYF. The CDR3 coding sequence is TGCGCCAGCAGCCGAGCGGGACTGACAGAGACCCAGTACTTC.

This clone was seen once. The chain joins TRBV6-2 or TRBV6-3 to TRBJ2-1; TRBD2 might be the D (6 bases). Germline CDR1 is MNHEY and CDR2 is SVGEGT. CDR3 length: 16 residues. The V and J ends lost 2 bases and 5 bases respectively, with 16 bases between them. The CDR3 protein is CASSYIQTRPHNEQFF. CDR3 nucleotides: TGTGCCAGCAGTTACATTCAGACTAGACCCCACAATGAGCAGTTCTTC.

V gene TRBV3-1 (or the pseudogene TRBV3-2) combines with J gene TRBJ2-3, with 7 bases fitting TRBD2. V dropped 0 bases and J dropped 1; count of bases not matched to a gene: 4. The V gene's germline CDR1 is LGHDT and CDR2 YNNKEL (reference sequence). There are 16 residues in the CDR3. CDR3 coding DNA: TGTGCCAGCAGCCAAGATCCGGCGGGGGGCACAGATACGCAGTATTTT. This translates into CASSQDPAGGTDTQYF.

The chain recombines TRBV9 with TRBJ2-3; TRBD2 is a possible D gene (7 bases). The CDR3 length is 15 residues. Germline V gene data show CDR1 as SGDLS and CDR2 as YYNGEE. V was clipped by 3 bases and J by 2 bases, with 13 bases between them. CDR3 sequence reads: CASSGGRGVTDTQYF. The CDR3 region has the DNA TGTGCCAGCAGCGGAGGGAGGGGGGTCACAGATACGCAGTATTTT.

The rearrangement joins TRBV4-1 to TRBJ2-1, with 13 positions matching TRBD2. Germline V gene data show CDR1 as MGHRA and CDR2 as YSYEKL. V lost 2 bases and J lost 5; bases outside the gene matches: 6. The CDR3 sequence is 17 residues long. CDR3 in amino acids: CASSQPGLAGQNNEQFF. CDR3 bases: TGCGCCAGCAGCCAACCGGGACTAGCGGGACAAAACAATGAGCAGTTCTTC.

This rearrangement joins TRBV7-9 to TRBJ2-1; TRBD2 might be the D (5 bases). Germline V gene data show CDR1 as SEHNR and CDR2 as FQNEAQ (reference sequence). The V end lost 5 bases, the J end lost 4 bases, and 9 bases lay between the germline ends. The CDR3 length is 13 residues. CDR3 region: CASSPRTYNEQFF. The CDR3 DNA reads as TGTGCCAGCAGCCCCCGGACTTACAATGAGCAGTTCTTC.

The count of this clone is one. V gene TRBV19 combines with J gene TRBJ1-5, with 11 bases matching TRBD1. The CDR3 length is 18 residues. Germline CDR1 is LNHDA and CDR2 is SQIVND (reference sequence). V gave up 5 bases and J gave up 8 bases; unmatched junction bases: 17. The CDR3 sequence is CASSPRTGGAVNWEPQHF. CDR3 nucleotide sequence: TGTGCCAGTAGTCCCCGGACAGGGGGCGCGGTAAACTGGGAGCCCCAGCATTTT.

V usage is TRBV7-2 and J usage is TRBJ1-5, with 9 bases matching TRBD1. The germline V gene has CDR1 SGHTA and CDR2 FQGNSA. The CDR3 totals 15 residues. Trimming cost V 6 bases and J 4 bases; bases outside gene matches: 7. CDR3: CASSPTGGGNQPQHF. CDR3 DNA sequence: TGTGCCAGCAGTCCCACAGGGGGCGGAAATCAGCCCCAGCATTTT.

This clone has a handful of counts. The chain employs TRBV18 and TRBJ1-2; tentative D call: TRBD1 (6 bases). The V and J ends lost 2 bases and 4 bases respectively, with 11 bases between them. The CDR3 sequence is 14 residues long. Looked up from germline, CDR1 is KGHSH and CDR2 is LQKENI. CDR3 nucleotides: TGTGCCAGCTCACCAGGAGACAGGCTCTATGGCTACACCTTC. Residues: CASSPGDRLYGYTF.

This rearrangement joins TRBV3-1 (or the pseudogene TRBV3-2) to TRBJ1-1; the D is unclear. This CDR3 region has 19 residues. The germline V and J ends were trimmed by 0 bases and 1 base, with 21 bases remaining between them. Germline loops: CDR1 LGHDT, CDR2 YNNKEL (reference sequence). This chain's CDR3 is CASSQDLKVPLQPNTEAFF. CDR3 nucleotides: TGTGCCAGCAGCCAAGATCTTAAGGTGCCCCTTCAGCCGAACACTGAAGCTTTCTTT.

The chain links TRBV5-1 to TRBJ2-7, with D maybe TRBD1 (5 bases). Germline CDR1 reads SGHRS; CDR2 reads YFSETQ. The CDR3 loop spans 14 amino acids. V was clipped by 0 bases and J by 3 bases, with 10 bases between them. Written as DNA, the CDR3 is TGCGCCAGCAGCTTGGACGCAGGGATCTACGAGCAGTACTTC. Protein product: CASSLDAGIYEQYF.

The chain uses TRBV24-1 and TRBJ2-1, with TRBD2 matching 7 bases. The V and J ends lost 4 bases and 4 bases, in that order; junction bases with no gene match: 12. The CDR3 covers 17 residues. Germline loops: CDR1 KGHDR, CDR2 SFDVKD. CDR3 loop: CATSEPSGRVAYNEQFF. Written as DNA, the CDR3 is TGTGCCACCAGTGAGCCTTCGGGGAGGGTTGCTTACAATGAGCAGTTCTTC.

This chain connects TRBV5-6 to TRBJ2-7, with TRBD1 matching 9 bases. Germline lookup yields CDR1 SGHDT and CDR2 YYEEEE. This CDR3 region has 13 residues. J was trimmed by 6 bases and V by 4 bases; bases with no gene match: 5. CDR3 DNA sequence: TGTGCCAGCAGCCTACCGACAGGGGGCGAGCAGTACGTC. It yields the protein CASSLPTGGEQYV.

About this clone: This sample also contains other DNA sequences that code for the same CDR3. Here the CDR3 reads CASIRDRVSNQPQHF. Here the CDR3 DNA reads TGTGCCAGCATCCGGGACAGGGTGAGCAATCAGCCCCAGCATTTT. The gene calls are TRBV6-5 and TRBJ1-5; TRBD1 matches at 9 bases. Per germline, CDR1 MNHEY and CDR2 SVGAGI. This CDR3 is 15 amino acids long. The V segment lost 7 bases and the J segment 1 base; nucleotides outside the gene matches: 5.

The rearrangement joins TRBV5-4 to TRBJ2-7; D is tentatively TRBD1 or TRBD2 (5 bases each). Germline V gene sequence: CDR1 SGHNT, CDR2 YYREEE (reference sequence). Trimming removed 4 bases at V and 2 bases at J, with 10 bases between. The CDR3 is made up of 13 amino acids. The CDR3 nucleotides are TGTGCCAGCAGCCGGGACGGGGCCTACGAGCAGTACGTC. Translation: CASSRDGAYEQYV.

This clone came up once. The chain uses TRBV18 and TRBJ1-1; 7 bases map to TRBD1. This CDR3 is 14 amino acids long. The germline CDR1 and CDR2 sequences are KGHSH and LQKENI. The ends lost 0 bases at V and 8 bases at J; junction bases unmatched: 6. The CDR3 bases are TGTGCCAGCTCACCACCGGCACAGGGGTTAGAAGCTTTCTTT. It translates to CASSPPAQGLEAFF.

The V gene is TRBV12-3 or TRBV12-4, the J gene TRBJ2-2, with 7 bases fitting TRBD1. Trimming at V came to 5 bases and at J to 7 bases, leaving 4 bases not matched to a gene. The CDR3 totals 13 residues. The CDR3 sequence is CASSRQGFGELFF. CDR3 DNA: TGTGCCAGCAGTCGACAGGGTTTCGGGGAGCTGTTTTTT.